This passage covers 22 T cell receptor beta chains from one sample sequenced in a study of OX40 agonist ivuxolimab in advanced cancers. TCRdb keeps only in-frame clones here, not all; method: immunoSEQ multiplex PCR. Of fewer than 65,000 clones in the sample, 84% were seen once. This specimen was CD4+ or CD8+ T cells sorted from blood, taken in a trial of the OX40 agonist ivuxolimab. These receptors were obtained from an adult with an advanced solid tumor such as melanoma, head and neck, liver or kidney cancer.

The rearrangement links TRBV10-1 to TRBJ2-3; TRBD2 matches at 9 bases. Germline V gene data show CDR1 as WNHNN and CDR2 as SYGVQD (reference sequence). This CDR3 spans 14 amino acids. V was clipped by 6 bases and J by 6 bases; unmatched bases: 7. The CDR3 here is CASSRSGLADTQYF. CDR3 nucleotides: TGCGCCAGCAGCCGTTCCGGACTAGCGGATACGCAGTATTTT.

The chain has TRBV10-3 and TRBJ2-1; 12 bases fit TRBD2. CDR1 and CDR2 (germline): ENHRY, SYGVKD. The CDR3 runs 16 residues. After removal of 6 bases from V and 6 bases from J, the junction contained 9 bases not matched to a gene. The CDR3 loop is CAIRDAGTSGLNEQFF. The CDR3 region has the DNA TGTGCCATCAGGGACGCCGGGACTAGCGGGCTCAATGAGCAGTTCTTC.

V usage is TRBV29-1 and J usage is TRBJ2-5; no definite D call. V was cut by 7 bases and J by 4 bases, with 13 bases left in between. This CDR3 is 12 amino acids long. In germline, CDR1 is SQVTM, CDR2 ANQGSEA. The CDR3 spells CSGGWGPETQYF. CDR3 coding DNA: TGCAGCGGAGGCTGGGGTCCAGAGACCCAGTACTTC.

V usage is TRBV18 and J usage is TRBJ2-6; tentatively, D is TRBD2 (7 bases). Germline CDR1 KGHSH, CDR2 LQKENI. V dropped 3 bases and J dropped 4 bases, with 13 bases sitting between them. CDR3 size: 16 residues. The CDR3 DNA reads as TGTGCCAGCTCACCGTCGGGGGGCACAGGGGCCAACGTCCTGACTTTC. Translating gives CASSPSGGTGANVLTF. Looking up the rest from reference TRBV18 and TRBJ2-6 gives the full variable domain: NAGVMQNPRHLVRRRGQEARLRCSPMKGHSHVYWYRQLPEEGLKFMVYLQKENIIDESGMPKERFSAEFPKEGPSILRIQQVVRGDSAAYFCASSPSGGTGANVLTFGAGSRLTVL.

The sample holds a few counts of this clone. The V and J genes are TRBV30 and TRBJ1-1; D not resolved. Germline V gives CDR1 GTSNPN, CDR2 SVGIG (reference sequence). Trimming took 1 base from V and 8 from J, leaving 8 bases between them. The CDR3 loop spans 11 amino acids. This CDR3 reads CAWSGTVEAFF. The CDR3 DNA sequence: TGTGCCTGGAGTGGGACCGTGGAAGCTTTCTTT.

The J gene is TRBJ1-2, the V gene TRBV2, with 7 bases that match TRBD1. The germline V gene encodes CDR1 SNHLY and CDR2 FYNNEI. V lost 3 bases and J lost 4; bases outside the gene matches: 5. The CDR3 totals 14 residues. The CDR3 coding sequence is TGTGCCAGCAGTGACGAGGGGGCAATCTATGGCTACACCTTC. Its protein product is CASSDEGAIYGYTF.

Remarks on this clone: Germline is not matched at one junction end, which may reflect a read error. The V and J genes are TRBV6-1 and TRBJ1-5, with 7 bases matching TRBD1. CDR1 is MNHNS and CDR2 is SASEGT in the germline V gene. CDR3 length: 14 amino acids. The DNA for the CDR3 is TGTGCCACCAGTTTGACAGGGACCCTTGCACCCCAGCATTTT. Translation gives CATSLTGTLAPQHF.

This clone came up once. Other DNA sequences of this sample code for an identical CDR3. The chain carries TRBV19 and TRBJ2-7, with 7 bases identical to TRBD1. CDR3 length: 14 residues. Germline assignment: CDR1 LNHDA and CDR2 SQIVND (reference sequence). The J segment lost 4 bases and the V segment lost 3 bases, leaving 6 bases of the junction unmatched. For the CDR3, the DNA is TGTGCCAGTAGTATTAAGGGGACAGCGTACGAGCAGTACTTC. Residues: CASSIKGTAYEQYF.

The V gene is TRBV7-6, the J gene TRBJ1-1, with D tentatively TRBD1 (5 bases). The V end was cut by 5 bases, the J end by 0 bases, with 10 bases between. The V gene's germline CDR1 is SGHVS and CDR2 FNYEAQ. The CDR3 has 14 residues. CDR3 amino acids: CASSISGLNTEAFF. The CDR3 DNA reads TGTGCCAGCAGCATCTCAGGGCTGAACACTGAAGCTTTCTTT. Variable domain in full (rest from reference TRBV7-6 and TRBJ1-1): GAGVSQSPRYKVTKRGQDVALRCDPISGHVSLYWYRQALGQGPEFLTYFNYEAQQDKSGLPNDRFSAERPEGSISTLTIQRTEQRDSAMYRCASSISGLNTEAFFGQGTRLTVV.

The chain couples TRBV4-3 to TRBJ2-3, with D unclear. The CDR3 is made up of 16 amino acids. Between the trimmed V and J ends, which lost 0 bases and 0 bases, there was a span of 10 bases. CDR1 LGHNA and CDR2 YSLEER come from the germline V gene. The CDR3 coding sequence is TGCGCCAGCAGCCAAGATCTGGATAGTAGCACAGATACGCAGTATTTT. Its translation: CASSQDLDSSTDTQYF.

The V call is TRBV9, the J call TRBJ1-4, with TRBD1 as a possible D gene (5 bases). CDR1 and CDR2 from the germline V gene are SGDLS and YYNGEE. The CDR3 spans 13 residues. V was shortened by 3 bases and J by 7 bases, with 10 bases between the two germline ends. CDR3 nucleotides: TGTGCCAGCAGCGATGCCGGGGGTGAAAAACTGTTTTTT. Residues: CASSDAGGEKLFF. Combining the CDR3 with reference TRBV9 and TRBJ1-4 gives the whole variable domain DSGVTQTPKHLITATGQRVTLRCSPRSGDLSVYWYQQSLDQGLQFLIQYYNGEERAKGNILERFSAQQFPDLHSELNLSSLELGDSALYFCASSDAGGEKLFFGSGTQLSVL.

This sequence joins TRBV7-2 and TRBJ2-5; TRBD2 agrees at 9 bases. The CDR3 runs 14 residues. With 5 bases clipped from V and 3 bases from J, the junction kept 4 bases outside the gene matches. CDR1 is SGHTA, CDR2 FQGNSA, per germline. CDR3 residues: CASSPSGVEETQYF. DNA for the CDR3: TGTGCCAGCAGCCCTAGCGGGGTCGAAGAGACCCAGTACTTC.

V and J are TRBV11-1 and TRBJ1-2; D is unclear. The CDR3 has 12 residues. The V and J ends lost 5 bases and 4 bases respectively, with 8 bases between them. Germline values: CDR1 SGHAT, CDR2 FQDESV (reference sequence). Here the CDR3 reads CASSRRSYGYTF. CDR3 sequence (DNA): TGTGCCAGCAGCAGGAGGAGCTATGGCTACACCTTC. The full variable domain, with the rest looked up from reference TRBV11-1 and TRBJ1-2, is EAEVAQSPRYKITEKSQAVAFWCDPISGHATLYWYRQILGQGPELLVQFQDESVVDDSQLPKDRFSAERLKGVDSTLKIQPAELGDSAMYLCASSRRSYGYTFGSGTRLTVV.

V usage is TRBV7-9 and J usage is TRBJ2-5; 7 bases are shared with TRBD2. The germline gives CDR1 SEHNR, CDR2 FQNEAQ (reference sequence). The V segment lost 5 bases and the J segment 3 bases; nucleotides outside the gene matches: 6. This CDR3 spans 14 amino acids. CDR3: CASSLRSGKETQYF. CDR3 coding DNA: TGTGCCAGCAGCCTTAGAAGCGGGAAAGAGACCCAGTACTTC.

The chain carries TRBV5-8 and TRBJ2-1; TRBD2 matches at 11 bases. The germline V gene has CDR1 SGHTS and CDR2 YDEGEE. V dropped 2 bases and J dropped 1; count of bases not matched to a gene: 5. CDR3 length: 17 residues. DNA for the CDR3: TGTGCCAGCAGCTTTACTAGCGGGAGTTTTTCCTACAATGAGCAGTTCTTC. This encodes CASSFTSGSFSYNEQFF.

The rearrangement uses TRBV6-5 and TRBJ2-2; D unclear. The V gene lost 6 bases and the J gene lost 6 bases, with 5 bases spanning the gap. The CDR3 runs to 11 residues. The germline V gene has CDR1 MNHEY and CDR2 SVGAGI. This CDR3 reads CASRNAGELFF. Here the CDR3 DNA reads TGTGCCAGCAGAAACGCCGGGGAGCTGTTTTTT.

The CDR3 bases are TGTGCCAGCAGTGAAGAGGAGGGACTAGAGTACCAAGAGACCCAGTACTTC. It translates to CASSEEEGLEYQETQYF. V gene TRBV6-1 combines with J gene TRBJ2-5; 8 bases line up with TRBD2. This CDR3 is built from 17 residues. CDR1 and CDR2 (germline): MNHNS, SASEGT. The ends lost 1 base at V and 0 bases at J; junction bases unmatched: 7.

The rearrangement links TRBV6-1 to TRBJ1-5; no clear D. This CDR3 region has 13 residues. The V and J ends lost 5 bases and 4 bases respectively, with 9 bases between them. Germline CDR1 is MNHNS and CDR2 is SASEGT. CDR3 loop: CASSWSTNQPQHF. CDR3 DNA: TGTGCCAGCAGTTGGTCGACGAATCAGCCCCAGCATTTT.

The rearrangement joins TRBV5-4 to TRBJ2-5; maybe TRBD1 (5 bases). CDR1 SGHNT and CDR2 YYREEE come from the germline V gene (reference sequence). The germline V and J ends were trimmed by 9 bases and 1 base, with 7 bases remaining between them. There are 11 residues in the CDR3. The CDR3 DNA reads TGTGCCATGGGGCCCCAAGAGACCCAGTACTTC. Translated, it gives CAMGPQETQYF.

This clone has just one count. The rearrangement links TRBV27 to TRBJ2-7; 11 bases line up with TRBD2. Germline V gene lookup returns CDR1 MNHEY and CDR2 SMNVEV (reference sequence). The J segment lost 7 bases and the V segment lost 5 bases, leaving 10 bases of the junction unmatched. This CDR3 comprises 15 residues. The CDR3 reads CASSNLSGRAREQYF. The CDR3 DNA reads TGTGCCAGCAGTAATCTTAGCGGGAGGGCAAGGGAGCAGTACTTC.

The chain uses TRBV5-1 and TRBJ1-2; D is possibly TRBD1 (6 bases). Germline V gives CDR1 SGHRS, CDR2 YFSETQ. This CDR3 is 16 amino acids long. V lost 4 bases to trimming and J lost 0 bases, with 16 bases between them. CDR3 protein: CASSGWGKGANYGYTF. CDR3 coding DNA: TGCGCCAGCAGCGGGTGGGGCAAGGGGGCTAACTATGGCTACACCTTC.

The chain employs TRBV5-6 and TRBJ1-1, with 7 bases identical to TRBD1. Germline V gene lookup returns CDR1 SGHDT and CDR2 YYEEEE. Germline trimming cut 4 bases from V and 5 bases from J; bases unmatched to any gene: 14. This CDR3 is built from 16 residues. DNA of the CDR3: TGTGCCAGCAGCCCCTCGACAGGGAGGTTGTGGACTGAAGCTTTCTTT. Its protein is CASSPSTGRLWTEAFF.